These T cell receptor beta chains were read from a single sample in a study of T cell responses to AZD1222 COVID-19 vaccine. Method: immunoSEQ multiplex PCR; TCRdb's copy keeps in-frame clones and lacks some. In the table there are approximately 180,000 clones, around 90% of which are singletons. The sample was peripheral blood, taken on day 0 of AZD1222 vaccination. The receptors shown here come from an adult in good health. CDR3s include the opening cysteine and the closing phenylalanine or tryptophan. Clone size is not always given. Where it is, it says once, few, many or a class for expanded clones.

clone_size j_call v_call cdr3_aa
. TRBJ1-4 TRBV6-5 CASRTGIGEKLFF
once TRBJ2-3 TRBV3-1/TRBV3-2 CASSQAFSIRQSDTQYF
. TRBJ2-6 TRBV27 CASSLGYGFSGANVLTF
. TRBJ2-5 TRBV18 CASSSIKTSGGETQYF
. TRBJ1-1 TRBV29-1 CSVSHGQGGTEAFF
. TRBJ2-2 TRBV14 CASSQALNRALTGELFF
. TRBJ1-6 TRBV27 CASSSTAPAGSASPLHF
. TRBJ2-7 TRBV6-1 CASSDGASGAYEQYF
. TRBJ2-7 TRBV6-6 CASRMTHGEQYF
. TRBJ1-1 TRBV5-1 CASSPGGSGGLNTEAFF
. TRBJ1-4 TRBV28 CASSLGLSSLATNEKLFF
. TRBJ1-2 TRBV28 CASSLSDYYGYTF
once TRBJ2-5 TRBV6-5 CASSYSSSGEKETQYF
. TRBJ2-7 TRBV20-1 CSGSDSYEQYF
. TRBJ2-7 TRBV4-2 CASSQDGGGVDQYF
. TRBJ1-4 TRBV5-1 CASSLEAENEKLFF
. TRBJ1-5 TRBV2 CASSERRTGLSNQPQHF
. TRBJ2-2 TRBV18 CASSPLTGANTGELFF
once TRBJ2-1 TRBV5-1 CASSRTSGSVLGSYNEQFF
. TRBJ1-2 TRBV5-4 CASTQGGAMDGYTF
few TRBJ2-2 TRBV9 CASSVTGLEDGELFF
. TRBJ2-1 TRBV7-3 CASSLGRGGREIEQFF
. TRBJ1-2 TRBV10-3 CAISESDRYGYTF
. TRBJ1-2 TRBV28 CAEGDTVFGYTF
. TRBJ1-1 TRBV4-1 CASSHPGYIAPEAFF
. TRBJ1-2 TRBV28 CASSTSGQGDGYTF
. TRBJ2-5 TRBV2 CASSELSGSFGETQYF
. TRBJ2-1 TRBV9 CASSVRTSSYNEQFF
. TRBJ2-2 TRBV7-2 CASSSRRGGNTGELFF
. TRBJ1-5 TRBV28 CASSRGGTLQAQHF
. TRBJ2-3 TRBV18 CASSPPSVDTQYF
. TRBJ2-3 TRBV5-4 CASSLARRVTGGGGDTQYF
. TRBJ1-6 TRBV7-9 CASSLRTPGGDSPLHF
. TRBJ2-6 TRBV7-4 CASSPLLRTSSGANVLTF
. TRBJ2-7 TRBV4-2 CASSPQGGPTYEQYF
. TRBJ2-5 TRBV4-1 CASSQGEQGWAETQYF
. TRBJ1-3 TRBV5-5 CASSLRGDSSGNTIYF
. TRBJ1-5 TRBV7-2 CASSLGGWSNQPQHF
once TRBJ2-2 TRBV9 CASSPRTGGFTGELFF
. TRBJ1-4 TRBV29-1 CSVQPIRDRGAGEKLFF
. TRBJ2-1 TRBV18 CASSPPFPANEQFF